This T cell receptor (beta chain) was captured in a study of beta chain features in type 1 diabetes. The CDR3 covers 15 residues. cDNA synthesis used the whole RNA isolate, giving expressed TCRB sequences. Profiling relied on immunoSEQ multiplex PCR, and the TCRdb table lists in-frame clones only, not all of them. The sample lists under 250,000 clones; about 26% were seen once. Sequenced input: central memory CD4+ T cells from blood. This receptor was obtained from a man aged 25 to 40 in good health. The chain joins TRBV12-2 to TRBJ1-1. TRBV12-2 is marked as a pseudogene. CDR3 coding DNA: TGTGCAAGTCGCTCCCCGGGGGTCATGAACACTGAAGCTTTCTTT. Translated, it gives CASRSPGVMNTEAFF.